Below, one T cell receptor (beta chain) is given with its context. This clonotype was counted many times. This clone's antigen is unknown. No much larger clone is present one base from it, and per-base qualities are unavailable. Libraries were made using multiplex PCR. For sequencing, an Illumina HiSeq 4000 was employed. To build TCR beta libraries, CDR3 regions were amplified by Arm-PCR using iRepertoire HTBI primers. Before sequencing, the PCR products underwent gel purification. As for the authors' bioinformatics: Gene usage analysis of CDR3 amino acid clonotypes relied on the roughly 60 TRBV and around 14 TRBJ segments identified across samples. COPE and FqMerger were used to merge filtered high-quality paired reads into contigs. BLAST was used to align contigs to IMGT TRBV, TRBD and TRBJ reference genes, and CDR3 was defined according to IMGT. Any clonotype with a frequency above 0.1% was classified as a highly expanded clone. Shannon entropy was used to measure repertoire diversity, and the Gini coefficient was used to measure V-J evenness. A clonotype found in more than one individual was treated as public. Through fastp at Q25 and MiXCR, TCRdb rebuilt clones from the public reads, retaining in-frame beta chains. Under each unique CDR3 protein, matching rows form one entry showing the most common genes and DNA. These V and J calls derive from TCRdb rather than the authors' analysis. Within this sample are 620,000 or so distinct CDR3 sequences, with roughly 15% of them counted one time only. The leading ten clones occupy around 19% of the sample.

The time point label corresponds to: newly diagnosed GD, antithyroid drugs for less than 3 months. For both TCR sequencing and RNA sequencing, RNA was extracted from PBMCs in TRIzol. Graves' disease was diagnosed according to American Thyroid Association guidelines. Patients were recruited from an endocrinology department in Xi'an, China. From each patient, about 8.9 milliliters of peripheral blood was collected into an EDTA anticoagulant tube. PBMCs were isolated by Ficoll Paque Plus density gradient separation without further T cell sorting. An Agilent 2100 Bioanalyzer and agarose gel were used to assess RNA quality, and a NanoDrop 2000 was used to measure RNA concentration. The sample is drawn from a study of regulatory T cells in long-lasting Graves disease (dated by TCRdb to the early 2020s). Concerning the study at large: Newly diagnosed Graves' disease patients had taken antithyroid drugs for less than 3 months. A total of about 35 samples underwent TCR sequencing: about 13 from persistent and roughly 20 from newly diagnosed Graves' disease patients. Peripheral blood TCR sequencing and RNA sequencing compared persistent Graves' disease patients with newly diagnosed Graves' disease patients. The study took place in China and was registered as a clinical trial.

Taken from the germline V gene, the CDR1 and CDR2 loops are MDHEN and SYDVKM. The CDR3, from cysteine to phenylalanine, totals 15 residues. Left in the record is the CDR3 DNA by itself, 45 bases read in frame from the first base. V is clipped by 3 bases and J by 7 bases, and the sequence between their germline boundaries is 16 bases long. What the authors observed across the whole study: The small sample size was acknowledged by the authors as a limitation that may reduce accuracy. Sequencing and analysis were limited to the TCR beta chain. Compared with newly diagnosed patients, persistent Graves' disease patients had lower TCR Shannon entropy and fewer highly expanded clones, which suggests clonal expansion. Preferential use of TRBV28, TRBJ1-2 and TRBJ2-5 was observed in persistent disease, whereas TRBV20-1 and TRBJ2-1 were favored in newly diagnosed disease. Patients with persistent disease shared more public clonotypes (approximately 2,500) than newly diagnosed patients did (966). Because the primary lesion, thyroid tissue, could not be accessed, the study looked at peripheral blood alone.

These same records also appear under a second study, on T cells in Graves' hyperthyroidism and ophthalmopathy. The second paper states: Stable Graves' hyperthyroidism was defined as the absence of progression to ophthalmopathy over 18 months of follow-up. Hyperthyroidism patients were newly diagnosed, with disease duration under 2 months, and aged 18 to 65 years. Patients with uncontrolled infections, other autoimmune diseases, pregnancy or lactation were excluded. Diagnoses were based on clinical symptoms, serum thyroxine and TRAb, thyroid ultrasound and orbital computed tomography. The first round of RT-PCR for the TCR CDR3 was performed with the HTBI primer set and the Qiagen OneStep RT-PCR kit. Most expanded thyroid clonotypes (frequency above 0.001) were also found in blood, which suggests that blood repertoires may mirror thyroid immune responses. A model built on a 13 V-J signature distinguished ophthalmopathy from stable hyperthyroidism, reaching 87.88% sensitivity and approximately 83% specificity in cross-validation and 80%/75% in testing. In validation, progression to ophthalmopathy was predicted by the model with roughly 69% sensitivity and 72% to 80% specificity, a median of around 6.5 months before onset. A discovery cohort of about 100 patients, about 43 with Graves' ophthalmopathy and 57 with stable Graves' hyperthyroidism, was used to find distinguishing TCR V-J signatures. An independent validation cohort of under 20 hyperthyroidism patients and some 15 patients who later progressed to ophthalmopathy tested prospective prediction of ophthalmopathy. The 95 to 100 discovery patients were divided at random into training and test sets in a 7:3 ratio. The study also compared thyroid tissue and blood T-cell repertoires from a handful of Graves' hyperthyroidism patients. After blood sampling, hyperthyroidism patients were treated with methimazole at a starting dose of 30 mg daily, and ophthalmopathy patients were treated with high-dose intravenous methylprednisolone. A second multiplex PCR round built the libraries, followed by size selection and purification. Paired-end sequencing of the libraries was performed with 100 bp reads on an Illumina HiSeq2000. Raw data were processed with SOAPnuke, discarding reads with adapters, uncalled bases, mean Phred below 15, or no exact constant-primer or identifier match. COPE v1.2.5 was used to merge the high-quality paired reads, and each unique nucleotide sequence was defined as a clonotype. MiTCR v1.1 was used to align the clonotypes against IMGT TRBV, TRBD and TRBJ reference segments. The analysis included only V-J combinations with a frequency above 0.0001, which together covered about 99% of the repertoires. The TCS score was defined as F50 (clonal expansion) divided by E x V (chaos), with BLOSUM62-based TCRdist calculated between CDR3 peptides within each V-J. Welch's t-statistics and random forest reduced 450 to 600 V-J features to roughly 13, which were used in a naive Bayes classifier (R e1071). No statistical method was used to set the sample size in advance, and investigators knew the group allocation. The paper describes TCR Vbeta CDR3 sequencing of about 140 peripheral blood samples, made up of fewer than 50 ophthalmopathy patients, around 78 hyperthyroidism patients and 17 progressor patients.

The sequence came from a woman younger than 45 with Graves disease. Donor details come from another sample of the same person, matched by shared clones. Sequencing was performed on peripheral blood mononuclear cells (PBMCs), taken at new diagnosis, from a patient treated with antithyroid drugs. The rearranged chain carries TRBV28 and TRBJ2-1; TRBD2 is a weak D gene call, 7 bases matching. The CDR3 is CASSLGGPPNNEQFF. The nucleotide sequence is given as TGTGCCAGCAGTTTGGGGGGGCCACCCAATAATGAGCAGTTCTTC.